This is a list of T cell receptor beta chains from one sample in a study of cytomegalovirus exposure and HLA in healthy donors. The table came from immunoSEQ multiplex PCR; TCRdb's copy has only in-frame clones and leaves some out. The sample records 100,000 to 150,000 clones, about 78% being singletons. The specimen sequenced was PBMCs. The receptors originated from a female donor in good health and CMV-seronegative. CDR3s include the opening cysteine and the closing phenylalanine or tryptophan. A D gene is named only where the DNA matches it firmly. Not all rows give a size; the values are once, few, many and, for expanded clones, a class.

D gene | J gene | clone size | V gene | CDR3 length | CDR3 protein | CDR3 DNA
NA | TRBJ2-7 | NA | TRBV2 | 14 | CASTFGRDYYEQYF | TGTGCCAGCACCTTCGGCAGGGATTACTACGAGCAGTACTTC
TRBD2 | TRBJ2-7 | NA | TRBV28 | 15 | CASRSPSSGTYEQYF | TGTGCCAGCAGGTCGCCCTCTAGCGGGACCTACGAGCAGTACTTC
NA | TRBJ1-3 | once | TRBV18 | 17 | CASSPRTGPFSGNTIYF | TGTGCCAGCTCACCCAGGACTGGGCCTTTCTCTGGAAACACCATATATTTT
TRBD2 | TRBJ2-5 | NA | TRBV18 | 15 | CASSPSGGARETQYF | TGTGCCAGCTCCCCCTCCGGGGGGGCCCGGGAGACCCAGTACTTC
TRBD1 | TRBJ1-1 | NA | TRBV6-1 | 13 | CASTGPGTGLAFF | TGTGCCAGCACTGGTCCCGGGACAGGGTTAGCTTTCTTT
NA | TRBJ1-4 | NA | TRBV5-1 | 14 | CASRVRGGYEKLFF | TGCGCCAGCAGAGTCCGGGGAGGATATGAAAAACTGTTTTTT
TRBD1 | TRBJ1-1 | NA | TRBV30 | 14 | CAWSQGATNTEAFF | TGTGCCTGGAGTCAGGGGGCTACGAACACTGAAGCTTTCTTT
NA | TRBJ2-7 | NA | TRBV28 | 13 | CASSLGAEGEQYF | TGTGCCAGCAGTTTAGGGGCGGAGGGGGAGCAGTACTTC
NA | TRBJ2-5 | NA | TRBV2 | 13 | CASSQARVETQYF | TGTGCCAGCAGTCAGGCGCGGGTCGAGACCCAGTACTTC
NA | TRBJ1-3 | NA | TRBV5-5 | 16 | CASGRGVSGSGNTIYF | TGTGCCAGCGGACGCGGGGTGTCGGGGTCTGGAAACACCATATATTTT
NA | TRBJ2-2 | NA | TRBV19 | 17 | CASSPRGKRLNTGELFF | TGTGCCAGTAGTCCCCGAGGCAAGCGCCTGAACACCGGGGAGCTGTTTTTT
TRBD1 | TRBJ2-2 | NA | TRBV6-1 | 16 | CASTDLGTGNTGELFF | TGTGCCAGCACTGACCTAGGGACAGGGAACACCGGGGAGCTGTTTTTT
NA | TRBJ1-1 | NA | TRBV5-1 | 13 | CASSMGQNTEAFF | TGCGCCAGCAGCATGGGACAGAACACTGAAGCTTTCTTT
TRBD1 | TRBJ1-2 | NA | TRBV5-8 | 12 | CASRTGVGGYTF | TGTGCCAGCAGAACAGGGGTTGGCGGCTACACCTTC
NA | TRBJ1-1 | NA | TRBV27 | 15 | CASSLSGSMNTEAFF | TGTGCCAGCAGTTTGTCGGGATCTATGAACACTGAAGCTTTCTTT
NA | TRBJ2-2 | NA | TRBV6-1 | 14 | CASSSGAGPGELFF | TGTGCCAGCAGTTCCGGCGCGGGACCCGGGGAGCTGTTTTTT
TRBD1 | TRBJ2-7 | NA | TRBV19 | 13 | CASKRTGTYEQYF | TGTGCCAGTAAGAGGACAGGGACCTACGAGCAGTACTTC
NA | TRBJ1-2 | NA | TRBV28 | 13 | CASSSGRIYGYTF | TGTGCCAGCAGTAGCGGACGGATCTATGGCTACACCTTC
NA | TRBJ2-4 | NA | TRBV11-2 | 11 | CASSLESPIVF | TGTGCCAGCAGCTTAGAGTCCCCTATAGTATTC
NA | TRBJ1-1 | NA | TRBV7-9 | 12 | CASGQTNTEAFF | TGTGCCAGCGGGCAGACGAACACTGAAGCTTTCTTT
TRBD2 | TRBJ2-1 | NA | TRBV13 | 18 | CASSSPGLAGGMGNEQFF | TGTGCCAGCAGCTCCCCGGGACTAGCGGGGGGGATGGGAAATGAGCAGTTCTTC
NA | TRBJ1-5 | few | TRBV28 | 13 | CASRLGGFNPQHF | TGTGCCAGCAGGCTAGGGGGATTTAATCCCCAGCATTTT
TRBD1 | TRBJ2-1 | once | TRBV6-6 | 15 | CASSRDRAGYNEQFF | TGTGCCAGCAGCCGCGACAGGGCGGGCTACAATGAGCAGTTCTTC